This paragraph covers one TCR beta chain sequence. The antigen remains undetermined. The data were taken from a study of OX40 agonist ivuxolimab in advanced cancers. Background on the study: One patient with hepatocellular carcinoma and two with cutaneous melanoma, three in all, had partial responses. Overall study results and limits: Which antigen the expanded peripheral T cells recognized is unknown.

Assay: immunoSEQ multiplex PCR; the TCRdb copy retains only in-frame clones and omits some. The data show under 80,000 clones, with roughly 92% seen just once and roughly 6.5% held by the top ten. With autoimmune disease history or systemic immunosuppression, patients were excluded. In germline, CDR1 is MNHNY, CDR2 SVGAGI (reference sequence). CDR3 length: 16 residues. V lost 0 bases and J 5 bases, leaving 14 bases between the germline ends. The TCR comes from an adult with an advanced solid tumor such as melanoma, head and neck, liver or kidney cancer. The chain links TRBV6-6 to TRBJ1-5; D might be TRBD1 (5 bases). The specimen was CD4+ or CD8+ T cells sorted from blood, collected in a trial of the OX40 agonist ivuxolimab. CDR3 sequence: CASSYSFGGAYQPQHF. Written as DNA, the CDR3 is TGTGCCAGCAGTTACTCGTTCGGGGGAGCTTATCAGCCCCAGCATTTT.